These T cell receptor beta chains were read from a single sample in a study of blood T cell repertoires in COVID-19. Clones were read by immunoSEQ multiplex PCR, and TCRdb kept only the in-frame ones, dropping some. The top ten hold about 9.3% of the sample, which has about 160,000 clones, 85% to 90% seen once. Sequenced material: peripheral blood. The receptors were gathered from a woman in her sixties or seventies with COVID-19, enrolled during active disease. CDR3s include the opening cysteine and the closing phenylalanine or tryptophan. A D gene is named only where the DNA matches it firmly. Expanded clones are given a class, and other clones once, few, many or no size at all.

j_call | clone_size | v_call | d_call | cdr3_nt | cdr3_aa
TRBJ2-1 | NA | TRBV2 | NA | TGTGCCAGTAGTAGCGGGGGACAGGGAGGGGAGCAGTTCTTC | CASSSGGQGGEQFF
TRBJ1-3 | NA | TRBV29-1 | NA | TGCAGCGTTGGAGGGTCTGGAAACACCATATATTTT | CSVGGSGNTIYF
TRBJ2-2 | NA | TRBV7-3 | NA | TGTGCCAGCAGCTTAAGTGGCAGGGGCGGCACCGGGGAGCTGTTTTTT | CASSLSGRGGTGELFF
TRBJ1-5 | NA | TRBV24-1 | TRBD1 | TGTGCCACCAGTGAAGAGAGGGGACAGGGAAGCAATCAGCCCCAGCATTTT | CATSEERGQGSNQPQHF
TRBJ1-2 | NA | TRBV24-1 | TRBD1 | TGTGCCACCAGTGACTCCAAAAACAGGGGGGCTAACTATGGCTACACCTTC | CATSDSKNRGANYGYTF
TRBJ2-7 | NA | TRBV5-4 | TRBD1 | TGTGCCAGCAAACTTCCGGGACAGGGATACTACGAGCAGTACTTC | CASKLPGQGYYEQYF
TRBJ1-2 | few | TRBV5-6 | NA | TGTGCCAGCAGCTTGGAGGGAGGTCGGGGCTACACCTTC | CASSLEGGRGYTF
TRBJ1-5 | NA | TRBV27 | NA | TGTGCCAGCAAAAGGGTGGGGGGAAAGAGGGGCAATCAGCCCCAGCATTTT | CASKRVGGKRGNQPQHF
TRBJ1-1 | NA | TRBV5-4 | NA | TGTGCCAGCAGCCCGGACTTGAACACTGAAGCTTTCTTT | CASSPDLNTEAFF
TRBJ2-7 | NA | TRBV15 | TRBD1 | TGTGCCACCAGCAGACCCGGGACAGCTCAAGTCTACGAGCAGTACTTC | CATSRPGTAQVYEQYF
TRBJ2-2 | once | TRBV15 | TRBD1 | TGTGCCACCAGCAGGTTACAGGGGGCGGACACCGGGGAGCTGTTTTTT | CATSRLQGADTGELFF
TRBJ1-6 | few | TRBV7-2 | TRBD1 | TGTGCCAGCAGCTTAGGACCCCCGGGACAGCCGAATTCACCCCTCCACTTT | CASSLGPPGQPNSPLHF
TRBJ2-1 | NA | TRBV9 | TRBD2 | TGTGCCAGCAGGGGCCTCACTAGCGGGGGCCTCAATGAGCAGTTCTTC | CASRGLTSGGLNEQFF
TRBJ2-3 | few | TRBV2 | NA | TGTGCCAGCAGTGATTTTAATCGAGGCACGCAGTATTTT | CASSDFNRGTQYF
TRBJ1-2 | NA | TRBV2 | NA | TGTGCCAGCAGTGAAGGCGGGATCCGACCGGAGGGGGGCTACACCTTC | CASSEGGIRPEGGYTF
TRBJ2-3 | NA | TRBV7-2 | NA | TGTGCCAGCAGCCCCGCCAGATCGGGTACGCAGTATTTT | CASSPARSGTQYF
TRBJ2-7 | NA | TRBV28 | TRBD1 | TGTGCCAGCACAACCAGGGGGCAACCCTACGAGCAGTACTTC | CASTTRGQPYEQYF
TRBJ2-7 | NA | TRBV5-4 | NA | TGTGCCAGCAGCTTGCGGTTTCCCACCGACGAGCAGTACTTC | CASSLRFPTDEQYF
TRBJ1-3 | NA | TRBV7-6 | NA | TGTGCCAGCAGCCCACAGGGTTTCGGAAACACCATATATTTT | CASSPQGFGNTIYF
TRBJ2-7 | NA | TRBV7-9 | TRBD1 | TGTGCCAGCAGCGGAACGGGACAGGGGTACGAGCAGTACTTC | CASSGTGQGYEQYF
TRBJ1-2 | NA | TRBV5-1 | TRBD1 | TGCGCCAGCAGCTTGGCTACAGGGGGCTATGGCTACACCTTC | CASSLATGGYGYTF
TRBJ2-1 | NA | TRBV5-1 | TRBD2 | TGCGCCAGCAGCTTGGCCGGGACTACGTTGTACAATGAGCAGTTCTTC | CASSLAGTTLYNEQFF
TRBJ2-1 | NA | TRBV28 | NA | TGTGCCAGCAGTTTCGGGGGAGCCTACAATGAGCAGTTCTTC | CASSFGGAYNEQFF
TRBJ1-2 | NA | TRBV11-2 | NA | TGTGCCAGCAGCTTAAAGCGTCAGGGAGGGGGCTACACCTTC | CASSLKRQGGGYTF
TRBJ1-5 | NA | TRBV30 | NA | TGTGCCTGGAGTAGGTTCGGGGCCCAGCATTTT | CAWSRFGAQHF
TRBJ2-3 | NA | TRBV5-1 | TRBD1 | TGCGCCAGCAGCTTCGAAGACAGGGCGGTTGATACGCAGTATTTT | CASSFEDRAVDTQYF
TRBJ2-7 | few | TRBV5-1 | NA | TGCGCCAGCAGCCGGACTACTGGGGGAACCTACGAGCAGTACTTC | CASSRTTGGTYEQYF
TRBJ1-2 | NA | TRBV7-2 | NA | TGTGCCAGCAGCTTAGAGGGAGTATCCGGCTACACCTTC | CASSLEGVSGYTF
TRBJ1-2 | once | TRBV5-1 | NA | TGCGCCAGCAGCTTGCCAGGTGATGGCTACACCTTC | CASSLPGDGYTF